The clone carrying this TCR beta chain appeared a few times. A much larger clone lies one base from this, so it may be a read error. Each donor had about 9.6 milliliters of peripheral blood drawn. The sample comes from a study of blood T cells in healthy people across ages. Germline V gene sequence: CDR1 DFQATT, CDR2 SNEGSKA (reference sequence). CDR3 length: 11 amino acids. A second PCR of 7 to 11 cycles used a sample-barcoded 5' primer and a J-beta primer mix. TCRdb recomputed calls from the 5' RACE reads with MiXCR, one row per CDR3 protein. The sample includes around 650,000 distinct CDR3 sequences, about 30% of them seen just once.

The V gene is TRBV20-1, the J gene TRBJ2-1; D unresolved. Sequenced input: blood. This clonotype was obtained from a woman older than 75 in good health. CDR3 residues: CRARSRDEQFF. The CDR3 coding sequence is TGCAGGGCCAGATCTCGCGATGAGCAGTTCTTC.